This TCR beta chain derives from a study of OX40 agonist ivuxolimab in advanced cancers. Study-level information: Recorded diagnoses for dose-escalation patients were hepatocellular carcinoma, melanoma, renal cell or head and neck cancer.

General study findings and limits: Antigens targeted by the expanded peripheral T cells were not determined.

This CDR3 spans 15 amino acids. From germline, CDR1 is KGHSH and CDR2 LQKENI. V shed 3 bases, J shed 2 bases, and the junction held 6 bases outside the gene matches. Data came from immunoSEQ multiplex PCR; TCRdb stores just in-frame clones and leaves some out. The sample carries 70,000 to 90,000 clones, 75% to 90% recorded once. On this clone: What it binds is unknown.

It was autoimmune disease history or systemic immunosuppression that excluded patients. This specimen consisted of CD4+ or CD8+ T cells sorted from blood, obtained in a trial of the OX40 agonist ivuxolimab. The chain uses TRBV18 and TRBJ1-2; TRBD1 aligns across 7 bases. The receptor comes from an adult with an advanced solid tumor such as melanoma, head and neck, liver or kidney cancer. CDR3 in amino acids: CASSPLPDRNYGYTF. The CDR3 nucleotides are TGTGCCAGCTCACCTTTACCGGACAGGAACTATGGCTACACCTTC.